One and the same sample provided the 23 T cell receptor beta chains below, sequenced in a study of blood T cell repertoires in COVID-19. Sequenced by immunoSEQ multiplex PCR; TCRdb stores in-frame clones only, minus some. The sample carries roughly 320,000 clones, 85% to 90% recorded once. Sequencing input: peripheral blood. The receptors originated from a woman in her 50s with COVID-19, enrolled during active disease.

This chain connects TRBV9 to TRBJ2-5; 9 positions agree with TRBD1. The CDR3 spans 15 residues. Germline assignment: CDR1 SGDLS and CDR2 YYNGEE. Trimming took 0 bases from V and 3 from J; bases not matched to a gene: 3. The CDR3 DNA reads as TGTGCCAGCAGCGTAGGGAGGACAGGGGAAGAGACCCAGTACTTC. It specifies CASSVGRTGEETQYF.

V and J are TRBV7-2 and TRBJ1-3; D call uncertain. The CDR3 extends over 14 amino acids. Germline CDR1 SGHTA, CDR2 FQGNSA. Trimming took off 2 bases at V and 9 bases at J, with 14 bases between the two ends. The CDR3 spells CASSLLSVVATIYF. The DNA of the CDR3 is TGTGCCAGCAGCTTACTGTCAGTCGTGGCCACCATATATTTT. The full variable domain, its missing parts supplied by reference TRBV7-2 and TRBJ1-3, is GAGVSQSPSNKVTEKGKDVELRCDPISGHTALYWYRQSLGQGLEFLIYFQGNSAPDKSGLPSDRFSAERTGGSVSTLTIQRTQQEDSAVYLCASSLLSVVATIYFGEGSWLTVV.

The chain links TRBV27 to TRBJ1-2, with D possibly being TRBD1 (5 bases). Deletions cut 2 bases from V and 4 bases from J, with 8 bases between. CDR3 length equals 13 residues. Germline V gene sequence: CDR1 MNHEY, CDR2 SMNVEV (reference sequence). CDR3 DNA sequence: TGTGCCAGCAGTTTAAAGGGGTTCTATGGCTACACCTTC. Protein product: CASSLKGFYGYTF.

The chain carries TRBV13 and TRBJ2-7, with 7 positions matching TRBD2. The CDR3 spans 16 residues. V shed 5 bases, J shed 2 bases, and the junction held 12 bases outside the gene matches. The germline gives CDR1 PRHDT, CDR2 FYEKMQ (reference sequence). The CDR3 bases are TGTGCCAGCAGCCAGGACGGGGCTAGCGGTACCTACGAGCAGTACTTC. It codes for CASSQDGASGTYEQYF.

The CDR3 sequence: CASSLQGGFYEQYF. CDR3 sequence (DNA): TGTGCCAGCAGTTTACAGGGAGGTTTCTACGAGCAGTACTTC. The rearrangement links TRBV27 to TRBJ2-7, with D perhaps TRBD2 (6 bases). CDR1 is MNHEY, CDR2 SMNVEV, per germline (reference sequence). This CDR3 comprises 14 residues. The V end was cut by 2 bases, the J end by 3 bases, with 11 bases between.

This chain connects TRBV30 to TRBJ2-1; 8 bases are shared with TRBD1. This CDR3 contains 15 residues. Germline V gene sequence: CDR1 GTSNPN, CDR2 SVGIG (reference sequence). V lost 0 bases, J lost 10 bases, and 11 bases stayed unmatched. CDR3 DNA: TGTGCCTGGAGTGTGAGGGGGACAGGCCGGTCCGAGCAGTTCTTC. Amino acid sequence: CAWSVRGTGRSEQFF.

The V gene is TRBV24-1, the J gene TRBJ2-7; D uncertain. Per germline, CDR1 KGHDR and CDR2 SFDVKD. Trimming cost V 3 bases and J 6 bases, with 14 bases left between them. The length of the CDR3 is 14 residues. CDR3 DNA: TGTGCCACCAGTGATCCTGCTGCTACTGGCGAGCAGTACTTC. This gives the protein CATSDPAATGEQYF.

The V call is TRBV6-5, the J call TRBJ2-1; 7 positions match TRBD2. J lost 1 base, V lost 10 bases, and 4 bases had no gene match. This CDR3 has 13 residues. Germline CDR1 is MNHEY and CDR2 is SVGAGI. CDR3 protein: CAIRAGSYNEQFF. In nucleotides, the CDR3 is TGTGCCATACGAGCGGGGTCCTACAATGAGCAGTTCTTC.

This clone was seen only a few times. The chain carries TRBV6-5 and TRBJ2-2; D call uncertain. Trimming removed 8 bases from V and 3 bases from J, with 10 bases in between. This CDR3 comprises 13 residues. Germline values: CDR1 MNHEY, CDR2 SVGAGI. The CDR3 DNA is TGTGCCAGCGGGTCAGGCTACACCGGGGAGCTGTTTTTT. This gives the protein CASGSGYTGELFF.

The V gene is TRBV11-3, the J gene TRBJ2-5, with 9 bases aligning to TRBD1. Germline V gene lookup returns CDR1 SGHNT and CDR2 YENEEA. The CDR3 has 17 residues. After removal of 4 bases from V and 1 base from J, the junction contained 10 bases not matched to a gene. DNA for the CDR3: TGTGCCAGCAGCTCACCCGGGACAGGGTCGATCCAAGAGACCCAGTACTTC. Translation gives CASSSPGTGSIQETQYF.

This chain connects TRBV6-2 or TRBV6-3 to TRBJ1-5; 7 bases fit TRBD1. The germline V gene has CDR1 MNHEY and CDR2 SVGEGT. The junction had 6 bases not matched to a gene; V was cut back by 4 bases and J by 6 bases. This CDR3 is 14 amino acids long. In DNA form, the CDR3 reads TGTGCCAGCAGTTTTAACAGGGGCGGTCAGCCCCAGCATTTT. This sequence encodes CASSFNRGGQPQHF.

The CDR3, as DNA: TGTGCCAGCAGCGGTACTTCTGGGGCCAACGTCCTGACTTTC. It translates to CASSGTSGANVLTF. The gene calls are TRBV7-9 and TRBJ2-6; D is unclear. Trimming removed 5 bases at V and 1 base at J, with 6 bases between. The CDR3 spans 14 residues. Germline V gene sequence: CDR1 SEHNR, CDR2 FQNEAQ (reference sequence).

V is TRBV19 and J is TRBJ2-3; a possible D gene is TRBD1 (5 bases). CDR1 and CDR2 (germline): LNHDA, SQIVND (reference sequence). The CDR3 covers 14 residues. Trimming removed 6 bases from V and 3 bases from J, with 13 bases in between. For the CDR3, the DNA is TGTGCCAGTAGGCGGCAGGGTATGACAGATACGCAGTATTTT. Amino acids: CASRRQGMTDTQYF.

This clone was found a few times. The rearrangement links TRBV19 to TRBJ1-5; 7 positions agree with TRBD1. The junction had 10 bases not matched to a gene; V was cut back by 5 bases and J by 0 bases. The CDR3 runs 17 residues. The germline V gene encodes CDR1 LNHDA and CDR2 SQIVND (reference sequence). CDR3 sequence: CASSGQVGGNSNQPQHF. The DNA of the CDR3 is TGTGCCAGTAGTGGACAGGTCGGGGGAAATAGCAATCAGCCCCAGCATTTT. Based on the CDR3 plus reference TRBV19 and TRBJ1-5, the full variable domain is DGGITQSPKYLFRKEGQNVTLSCEQNLNHDAMYWYRQDPGQGLRLIYYSQIVNDFQKGDIAEGYSVSREKKESFPLTVTSAQKNPTAFYLCASSGQVGGNSNQPQHFGDGTRLSIL.

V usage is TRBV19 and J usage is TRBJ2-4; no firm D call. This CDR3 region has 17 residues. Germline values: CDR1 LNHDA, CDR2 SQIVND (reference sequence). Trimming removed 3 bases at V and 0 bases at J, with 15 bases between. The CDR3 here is CASSMPRHDQAKNIQYF. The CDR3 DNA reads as TGTGCCAGTAGTATGCCCCGACACGATCAAGCCAAAAACATTCAGTACTTC.

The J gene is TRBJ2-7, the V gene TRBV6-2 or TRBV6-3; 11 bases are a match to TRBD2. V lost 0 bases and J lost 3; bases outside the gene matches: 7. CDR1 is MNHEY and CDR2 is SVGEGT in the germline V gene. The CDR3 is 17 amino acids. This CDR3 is CASSYSETGTSGYEQYF. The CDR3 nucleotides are TGTGCCAGCAGTTACTCGGAAACCGGGACTAGCGGCTACGAGCAGTACTTC.

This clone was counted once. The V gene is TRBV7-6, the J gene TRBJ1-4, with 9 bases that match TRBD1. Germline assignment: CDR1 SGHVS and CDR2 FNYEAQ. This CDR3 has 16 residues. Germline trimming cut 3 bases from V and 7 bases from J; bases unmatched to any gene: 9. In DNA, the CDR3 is TGTGCCAGCAGCTTCACCGGGGGACAGGGTTCTGAAAAACTGTTTTTT. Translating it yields CASSFTGGQGSEKLFF.

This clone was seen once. Here the CDR3 reads CASSPSQDYGYTF. In DNA, the CDR3 is TGTGCCAGCTCACCTTCACAGGATTATGGCTACACCTTC. This chain links TRBV18 with TRBJ1-2, with D perhaps TRBD1 (5 bases). The CDR3 covers 13 residues. Trimming shortened V by 3 bases and J by 5 bases, and 10 bases separated the two germline ends. Germline V gives CDR1 KGHSH, CDR2 LQKENI. Filled out from reference TRBV18 and TRBJ1-2, the complete variable domain reads NAGVMQNPRHLVRRRGQEARLRCSPMKGHSHVYWYRQLPEEGLKFMVYLQKENIIDESGMPKERFSAEFPKEGPSILRIQQVVRGDSAAYFCASSPSQDYGYTFGSGTRLTVV.

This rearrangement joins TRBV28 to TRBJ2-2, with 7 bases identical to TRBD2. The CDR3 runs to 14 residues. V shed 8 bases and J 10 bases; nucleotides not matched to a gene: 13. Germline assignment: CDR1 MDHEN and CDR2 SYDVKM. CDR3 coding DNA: TGTGCCAGCGGCCGGGAGCGGGACCCCGTGGAGCTGTTTTTT. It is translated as CASGRERDPVELFF. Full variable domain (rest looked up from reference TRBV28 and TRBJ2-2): DVKVTQSSRYLVKRTGEKVFLECVQDMDHENMFWYRQDPGLGLRLIYFSYDVKMKEKGDIPEGYSVSREKKERFSLILESASTNQTSMYLCASGRERDPVELFFGEGSRLTVL.

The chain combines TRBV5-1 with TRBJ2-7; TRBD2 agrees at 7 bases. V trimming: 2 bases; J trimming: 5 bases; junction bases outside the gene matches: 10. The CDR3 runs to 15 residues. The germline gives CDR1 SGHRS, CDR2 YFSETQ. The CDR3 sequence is CASSFSWGRADEQYF. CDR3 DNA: TGCGCCAGCAGCTTTTCGTGGGGGAGGGCCGACGAGCAGTACTTC. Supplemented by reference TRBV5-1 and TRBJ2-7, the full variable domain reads KAGVTQTPRYLIKTRGQQVTLSCSPISGHRSVSWYQQTPGQGLQFLFEYFSETQRNKGNFPGRFSGRQFSNSRSEMNVSTLELGDSALYLCASSFSWGRADEQYFGPGTRLTVT.

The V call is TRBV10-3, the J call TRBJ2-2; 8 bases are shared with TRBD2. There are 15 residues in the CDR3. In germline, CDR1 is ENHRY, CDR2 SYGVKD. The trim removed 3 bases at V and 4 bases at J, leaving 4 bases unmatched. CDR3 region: CAISDSGTITGELFF. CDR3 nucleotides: TGTGCCATCAGTGATAGCGGGACGATCACCGGGGAGCTGTTTTTT.

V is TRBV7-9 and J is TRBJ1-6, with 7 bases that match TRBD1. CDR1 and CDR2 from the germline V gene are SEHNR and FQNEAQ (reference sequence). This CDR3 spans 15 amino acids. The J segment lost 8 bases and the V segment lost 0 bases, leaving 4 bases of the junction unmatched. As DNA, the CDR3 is TGTGCCAGCAGCTTAGCGACAGGGCTGGATTCACCCCTCCACTTT. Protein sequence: CASSLATGLDSPLHF.

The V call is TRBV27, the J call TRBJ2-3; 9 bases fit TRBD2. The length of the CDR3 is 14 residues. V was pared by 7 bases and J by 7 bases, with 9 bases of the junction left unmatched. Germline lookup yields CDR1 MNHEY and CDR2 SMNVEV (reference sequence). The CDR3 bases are TGTGCCAGCAACTTAGCGGGAGCCCTCCATACGCAGTATTTT. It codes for CASNLAGALHTQYF.